Sequencing of this T cell receptor (beta chain) was carried out in a study of shared clonotypes between healthy human individuals (TCRdb year 2020). Context from the whole study: A couple of women and a few men aged 18 to 49 years were included in the cohort. Per donor, three plates each were used for CD4 naive and CD4 memory, two for CD8 naive, and one for CD8 memory. To estimate repertoire size and how much clonotype sharing occurs between individuals, the study deeply sequenced the blood TCR repertoires of several healthy adults. Different laboratories and diverse techniques were used to prepare libraries and sequence TCR repertoires, to increase sequencing depth and limit assay-specific biases. Each donor's leukapheresis produced roughly between roughly 0.85 and 9.5 billion PBMCs. Here is what the overall study found, with its caveats: Sampling was limited to blood, and TCR repertoires in tissue likely differ from TCR repertoires in blood. Larger estimated clonotype richness was generally found for naive subsets than for memory subsets. Higher generation probabilities were observed for clonotypes shared by all four sorted-subset donors than for non-shared clonotypes. Rarefaction of sorted-subset datasets indicated incomplete sequencing despite the large sequencing depth. Sharing across a few donors was observed for roughly 5.4% of naive CD4, less than 4% of naive CD8, 2% to 2.5% of memory CD4, and about 0.39% of memory CD8 clonotypes. Pairwise subsampling indicated that sequencing depth was expected to affect the degree of clonotype sharing among donors. The genetic and exposure-history diversity represented was limited by the small number of donors.

Healthy HIV-negative adults with no recently reported acute infections or vaccinations were included as donors. All donors were Caucasian adults living in Nashville, Tennessee, USA. Magnetic negative selection was used to enrich CD4+ T cells, after which naive cells were positively selected on CD45RA and the negative fraction became the memory subset. After blood collection by leukapheresis, PBMCs were isolated using Ficoll-Histopaque density gradient centrifugation and then cryopreserved in the vapor phase of liquid nitrogen. Analytical flow cytometry was used to check the purity and quantity of each magnetically sorted T cell population. Genomic DNA was isolated from every sorted fraction and measured by UV absorbance on a Nanodrop 2000c. Sequences MGHDK (CDR1) and SYGVNS (CDR2) are obtained from the germline V gene. Ends trimmed: V by 3 bases, J by 6 bases; bases unmatched to a gene: 7. Its CDR3 holds 15 amino acids, cysteine through phenylalanine. Kept here is only the CDR3 DNA, which spans 45 bases and is read in frame from base 1.

Using the deep immunoSEQ assay, TCR CDR3 regions were amplified from genomic DNA by multiplex PCR. Extracted genomic DNA from each cell subset was spread evenly across all wells of several immunoSEQ 96-well plates, with each plate serving as a replicate. For sorted subsets, each replicate PCR was loaded with 200 ng genomic DNA, equivalent to about 30,000 T cell genomes. The purified libraries were quantified using a Qubit 3.0 fluorometer, sized with a Bioanalyzer 2100, and then quantified again using the KAPA Library Quantification kit. Every immunoSEQ 96-well plate was sequenced on a dedicated single-read 150-cycle Illumina NextSeq 550 flow cell. In the paper's pipeline: The immunoSEQ output contained only junctional sequences without quality scores, so filtering could not match that applied to full-length reads. To assign V/J genes and CDR3, sequences were annotated against IMGT germline references using PyIR, a Python wrapper for IgBLAST v1.9. Reads were filtered out if the reads had weak V/J assignments (E-value above 1e-6), no CDR3, stop codons, out-of-frame junctions, or ambiguous translated residues. V3J clonotypes were defined as sequences sharing an identical inferred V gene, J gene, and CDR3 amino acid sequence. The percentage overlap between two repertoires was calculated by dividing the number of shared unique clonotypes by the size of the smaller repertoire. RTK rarefaction, the Chao1 estimator, and Recon v2.1 estimates of unobserved clonotypes were used to assess repertoire richness. Generation probabilities were computed with OLGA for all TCRbeta clonotypes obtained by the gDNA method from a few donors. What TCRdb holds here is the immuneACCESS table cut down to in-frame rearrangements. Part of the clones is not present; checked against another copy, under half of the missing clones reflect an unresolved V gene, and the others are unexplained. V and J calls and clone size are those listed in that table; D and trimming were worked out from the DNA. The sample records about 2.4 million clones, over 85% of which are singletons. Roughly 0.15% of the sample comes from the top ten.

About this clone: What antigen it recognizes has not been identified. Base qualities are not at hand, and no much larger clone is one base apart.

The clonotype was recovered from a man aged 18 to 29 in good health. Material: naive CD4+ T cells sorted from blood. Interpreted using the paper, the cell subset or site label stands for: CD45RA+ positively selected. The chain is assembled from TRBV25-1 and TRBJ1-4; the central 7 bases match TRBD1. The CDR3 region reads CASSDGQVWHEKLFF. DNA sequence: TGTGCCAGCAGTGACGGACAGGTCTGGCATGAAAAACTGTTTTTT.